The text below deals with one T cell receptor beta chain. Here immunoSEQ multiplex PCR was the method, and the copy in TCRdb shows in-frame clones only, minus some. The sample has 2,000 or so clones, approximately 70% seen once. This entry is derived from a study of blood T cell repertoires in COVID-19. Germline trimming cut 0 bases from V and 15 bases from J; bases unmatched to any gene: 12. In germline, CDR1 is MGHRA, CDR2 YSYEKL. This CDR3 comprises 15 residues. V and J are TRBV4-1 and TRBJ2-1; 9 positions match TRBD2. The sample taken for sequencing was peripheral blood. This TCR was sampled from a man aged 65 to 79 with active COVID-19. In DNA form, the CDR3 reads TGCGCCAGCAGCCAAGATGAGGTAGCGGGGGTAATTCGGTTCTTC. Protein sequence: CASSQDEVAGVIRFF.